The 22 T cell receptor beta chains below come from one sample, sequenced in a study of Ad26.COV2.S vaccination and SARS-CoV-2 variants. Treatment meaning: roughly 20 received Ad26.COV2.S at low or high dose, single or two shots; 5 received placebo; per-sample allocation not given. Sampling was performed 63 days after the first vaccine or placebo injection. Only in-frame clones appear in the TCRdb table, and some are missing; sequencing was by immunoSEQ multiplex PCR. In the table there are some 410,000 clones, about 90% of which are singletons. Sample: peripheral blood, taken in a trial of Ad26.COV2.S vaccine versus placebo. The receptors originated from a person between 18 and 60 years old who received the Ad26.COV2.S COVID-19 vaccine or a placebo.

This chain uses TRBV4-1 with TRBJ1-3; D might be TRBD1 (5 bases). V dropped 1 base and J dropped 4 bases, with 20 bases sitting between them. Germline V CDR1 and CDR2: MGHRA, YSYEKL. CDR3 length equals 18 residues. The CDR3 reads CASSQVPFGQGMGNTIYF. For the CDR3, the DNA is TGCGCCAGCAGCCAAGTCCCCTTTGGGCAGGGAATGGGAAACACCATATATTTT.

CDR3 coding DNA: TGTGCCAGCACCGAACAGGGGGCGCATCTCTATGGCTACACCTTC. Its protein is CASTEQGAHLYGYTF. This chain joins TRBV28 and TRBJ1-2; TRBD1 aligns across 9 bases. The CDR3 extends over 15 amino acids. Looked up from germline, CDR1 is MDHEN and CDR2 is SYDVKM. The junction had 10 bases not matched to a gene; V was cut back by 7 bases and J by 4 bases.

J is TRBJ1-1 and V is TRBV11-3; D possibly corresponds to TRBD1 (6 bases). Germline V gives CDR1 SGHNT, CDR2 YENEEA. Trimming stripped 5 bases from V and 0 bases from J, with 16 bases between. The length of the CDR3 is 16 residues. CDR3 DNA sequence: TGTGCCAGCAGCCAGGGGAGGGGTACCATGAACACTGAAGCTTTCTTT. Amino acids: CASSQGRGTMNTEAFF.

This clone was detected only once. V is TRBV29-1 and J is TRBJ1-3, with D possibly being TRBD1 (6 bases). The CDR3 spans 15 residues. V was cut by 7 bases and J by 0 bases, with 16 bases left in between. Germline V gene data show CDR1 as SQVTM and CDR2 as ANQGSEA. CDR3 DNA: TGCAGCGCCCGAACCGGGACAAGCTCTGGAAACACCATATATTTT. It specifies CSARTGTSSGNTIYF.

This clone has just a few counts. The chain employs TRBV7-8 and TRBJ1-1; TRBD1 matches at 8 bases. With 5 bases clipped from V and 0 bases from J, the junction kept 2 bases outside the gene matches. Germline CDR1 SGHVS, CDR2 FQNEAQ. The CDR3 runs 14 residues. The CDR3 DNA reads as TGTGCCAGCAGCAGGGACAGGTTGAACACTGAAGCTTTCTTT. Translated: CASSRDRLNTEAFF.

The chain uses TRBV5-3 and TRBJ2-5; either TRBD1 or TRBD2 may fit D (6 bases each). TRBV5-3 is labeled an ORF, and its function is uncertain. The CDR3 runs to 19 residues. V lost 0 bases and J lost 3, with 24 bases in between. The CDR3 bases are TGTGCCAGAAGCTTGGTTTCCGGGGGCGAGATCTGTGTGGAAGAGACCCAGTACTTC. It specifies CARSLVSGGEICVEETQYF.

CDR3 loop: CASSQDPRQNYGYTF. The CDR3, as DNA: TGCGCCAGCAGCCAAGACCCTCGGCAAAACTATGGCTACACCTTC. The chain employs TRBV4-3 and TRBJ1-2; D is unclear. Deletions cut 0 bases from V and 2 bases from J, with 10 bases between. This CDR3 is built from 15 residues. CDR1 is LGHNA, CDR2 YSLEER, per germline.

This CDR3 reads CASSKGHPDPDASYSNQPQHF. CDR3 coding DNA: TGTGCCAGCAGCAAAGGACACCCGGATCCGGACGCGTCCTATAGCAATCAGCCCCAGCATTTT. The genes are TRBV21-1 and TRBJ1-5. TRBV21-1 corresponds to a pseudogene. This CDR3 is built from 21 residues.

The V gene is TRBV7-6, the J gene TRBJ2-1; the match to TRBD2 covers 9 bases. CDR1 and CDR2 from the germline V gene are SGHVS and FNYEAQ. CDR3 length: 15 residues. V was pared by 1 base and J by 9 bases, with 7 bases of the junction left unmatched. The chain's CDR3 is CASSLVGGGGAEQFF. In DNA, the CDR3 is TGTGCCAGCAGCTTAGTGGGAGGCGGGGGGGCTGAGCAGTTCTTC.

A note on this clone: The junction does not match germline at one end; this may be a read error. CDR3 in amino acids: CAGSSPGGSNEKLFF. Here the CDR3 DNA reads TGTGCCGGCAGTTCCCCAGGGGGATCTAATGAAAAACTGTTTTTT. The chain uses TRBV28 and TRBJ1-4, with 7 positions matching TRBD1. Germline CDR1 MDHEN, CDR2 SYDVKM. The length of the CDR3 is 15 residues.

The V gene is TRBV30, the J gene TRBJ1-4; perhaps TRBD1 as D (6 bases). The CDR3 extends over 12 amino acids. The V gene's germline CDR1 is GTSNPN and CDR2 SVGIG (reference sequence). Trimming cost V 6 bases and J 7 bases, with 12 bases left between them. Written as DNA, the CDR3 is TGTGCCTGTCGACAGGCTGGTGAAAAACTGTTTTTT. It translates to CACRQAGEKLFF.

As to this clone: Other DNA sequences in this sample translate to the same CDR3. V and J are TRBV5-1 and TRBJ2-7; D not certain. Between the trimmed V and J ends, which lost 1 base and 4 bases, there was a span of 6 bases. The CDR3 covers 12 residues. Germline CDR1 SGHRS, CDR2 YFSETQ. In nucleotides, the CDR3 is TGCGCCAGCAGCTTGTTGGGATACGAGCAGTACTTC. This gives the protein CASSLLGYEQYF.

The chain's CDR3 is CASSQVGNTEAFF. The CDR3 bases are TGCGCCAGCAGCCAAGTGGGGAACACTGAAGCTTTCTTT. V is TRBV4-3 and J is TRBJ1-1; D is uncertain. In germline, CDR1 is LGHNA, CDR2 YSLEER. The CDR3 totals 13 residues. Trimming shortened V by 1 base and J by 1 base, and 4 bases separated the two germline ends.

The rearrangement links TRBV5-1 to TRBJ2-7; D ambiguous. Per germline, CDR1 SGHRS and CDR2 YFSETQ. This CDR3 contains 12 residues. V was cut by 4 bases and J by 2 bases, with 7 bases left in between. The CDR3 loop is CASSKNTYEQYF. For the CDR3, the DNA is TGCGCCAGCAGCAAGAACACCTACGAGCAGTACTTC.

This chain links TRBV2 with TRBJ1-2, with D tentatively TRBD1 (5 bases). Germline CDR1 reads SNHLY; CDR2 reads FYNNEI. The CDR3 is 16 residues long. Between the trimmed V and J ends, which lost 6 bases and 5 bases, there was a span of 22 bases. CDR3 protein: CASSRGSRGEGYGYTF. As DNA, the CDR3 is TGTGCCAGCAGCAGAGGGTCAAGGGGTGAAGGGTATGGCTACACCTTC. Full variable domain (outside the CDR3, taken from reference TRBV2 and TRBJ1-2): EPEVTQTPSHQVTQMGQEVILRCVPISNHLYFYWYRQILGQKVEFLVSFYNNEISEKSEIFDDQFSVERPDGSNFTLKIRSTKLEDSAMYFCASSRGSRGEGYGYTFGSGTRLTVV.

This clone showed up just once. This rearrangement joins TRBV7-2 to TRBJ1-1; possibly TRBD1 for D (5 bases). Germline V lookup: CDR1 SGHTA, CDR2 FQGNSA. The CDR3 runs 13 residues. Trimming shortened V by 5 bases and J by 8 bases, and 15 bases separated the two germline ends. The DNA of the CDR3 is TGTGCCAGCAGCAAAAGGGACTTTCGGGAAGCTTTCTTT. It codes for CASSKRDFREAFF.

The V gene is TRBV7-8, the J gene TRBJ2-7, with D perhaps assigned TRBD1 or TRBD2 (6 bases each). From germline, CDR1 is SGHVS and CDR2 FQNEAQ. The CDR3 has 15 amino acids. Trimming removed 2 bases at V and 5 bases at J, with 16 bases between. The CDR3 is CASSLFDGGLNEQYF. The DNA for the CDR3 is TGTGCCAGCAGCTTATTTGATGGGGGGCTGAACGAGCAGTACTTC.

This sequence joins TRBV20-1 and TRBJ2-5; D gene uncertain. The CDR3 totals 11 residues. In germline, CDR1 is DFQATT, CDR2 SNEGSKA (reference sequence). The germline V and J ends were trimmed by 7 bases and 2 bases, with 8 bases remaining between them. CDR3 region: CSGAPQETQYF. CDR3 sequence (DNA): TGCAGTGGAGCTCCTCAAGAGACCCAGTACTTC.

In regard to this clone: This sample includes further DNA sequences coding for the same CDR3. V is TRBV3-1 (or the pseudogene TRBV3-2) and J is TRBJ2-3; D unclear. Germline V gene data show CDR1 as LGHDT and CDR2 as YNNKEL (reference sequence). The length of the CDR3 is 12 residues. With 4 bases removed from V and 6 bases from J, the gap between germline ends came to 8 bases. The CDR3 region has the DNA TGTGCCAGCAGCCTAGGACCGGATACGCAGTATTTT. Translating gives CASSLGPDTQYF.

V usage is TRBV5-4 and J usage is TRBJ2-2; no clear D gene. This CDR3 is built from 14 residues. V was pared by 0 bases and J by 2 bases, with 5 bases between. Germline CDR1 reads SGHNT; CDR2 reads YYREEE (reference sequence). The CDR3 protein is CASSLVGNTGELFF. The CDR3 DNA reads as TGTGCCAGCAGCTTGGTTGGTAACACCGGGGAGCTGTTTTTT.

The V call is TRBV4-1, the J call TRBJ2-7; 7 nucleotides align to TRBD1. Trimming took 1 base from V and 4 from J; bases not matched to a gene: 7. The CDR3 has 15 residues. Germline values: CDR1 MGHRA, CDR2 YSYEKL. The DNA for the CDR3 is TGCGCCAGCAGCCAAGTCGAAGGGGGCTTGTACGAGCAGTACTTC. Its translation is CASSQVEGGLYEQYF.

This clone was seen more than once but under ten times. This sequence joins TRBV9 and TRBJ1-5; TRBD1 aligns across 7 bases. V lost 4 bases and J lost 7; bases outside the gene matches: 11. From germline, CDR1 is SGDLS and CDR2 YYNGEE. The CDR3 extends over 15 amino acids. CDR3 nucleotide sequence: TGTGCCAGCAGCCCCGATGGGAGGGGGCGACAGCCCCAGCATTTT. Protein sequence: CASSPDGRGRQPQHF.